This T cell receptor (beta chain) stems from a study of radiotherapy plus CTLA-4 blockade in lung cancer. Produced via immunoSEQ multiplex PCR; TCRdb's table is partial and in-frame only. The repertoire holds over 100,000 clones, more than 65% seen once, with less than 4% in the top ten. The sequencing used peripheral blood, collected from a patient treated with radiotherapy plus ipilimumab. The sequence came from a human donor with non-small cell lung cancer that progressed on radiotherapy plus ipilimumab. Some clones in this sample may be carry-over from other donors' samples.

The CDR3: CASSYRRVSLNTEAFF. The CDR3 DNA is TGTGCCAGCAGTTATCGGAGGGTTTCCTTGAACACTGAAGCTTTCTTT. The V call is TRBV6-5, the J call TRBJ1-1; D gene ambiguous. The V gene's germline CDR1 is MNHEY and CDR2 SVGAGI. The V end lost 3 bases, the J end lost 0 bases, and 14 bases lay between the germline ends. This CDR3 is 16 amino acids long.